Sequencing of this T cell receptor (beta chain) was carried out in a study of multiple sclerosis patients with progressive multifocal leukoencephalopathy. Study-wide points: TRBV and TRBJ usage showed no common pattern when PML developed. Most PML patients had lower entropy, suggesting less diverse TRB repertoires.

Points on this clone: What it binds is unknown.

Time point in this sample: before natalizumab initiation. CDR1 is SEHNR, CDR2 FQNEAQ, per germline (reference sequence). V was shortened by 0 bases and J by 8 bases, with 13 bases between the two germline ends. The CDR3 sequence is 14 residues long. Sequenced by immunoSEQ multiplex PCR; TCRdb stores in-frame clones only, minus some. This sample has fewer than 40,000 clones, with 89% found just once. Sequenced material: PBMCs. The J gene is TRBJ1-2, the V gene TRBV7-9, with D possibly being TRBD1 (5 bases). The TCR was taken from a human donor with multiple sclerosis. DNA for the CDR3: TGTGCCAGCAGCTTAGCGCTCCAGGGTAGGGGCTACACCTTC. Amino acid sequence: CASSLALQGRGYTF.